One sample yielded the 25 T cell receptor beta chains listed below, sequenced in a study of shared T cell receptors in the human thymus. Sequencing used immunoSEQ multiplex PCR; TCRdb keeps in-frame clones, though not all of them. This sample has roughly 710,000 clones, with 80% to 90% found just once. Separately, the same data were catalogued under a study of human thymus T cells.

Source material: thymocytes. These TCRs come from a girl under two years old with a congenital heart defect.

This clone was seen a handful of times. The chain combines TRBV4-3 with TRBJ2-7, with TRBD2 matching 7 bases. V trimming: 3 bases; J trimming: 3 bases; junction bases outside the gene matches: 14. Germline-derived CDR1 and CDR2 are LGHNA and YSLEER. There are 17 residues in the CDR3. For the CDR3, the DNA is TGCGCCAGCAGCCAGGCCCGGGTGGTAGCGGGCCTCTACGAGCAGTACTTC. Its translation is CASSQARVVAGLYEQYF.

This clone has a single count. The V and J genes are TRBV18 and TRBJ1-1; 7 nucleotides align to TRBD1. CDR1 is KGHSH, CDR2 LQKENI, per germline. The trim removed 4 bases at V and 3 bases at J, leaving 8 bases unmatched. This CDR3 has 15 residues. This CDR3 is CASSLGQGDYTEAFF. The DNA of the CDR3 is TGTGCCAGCTCACTCGGGCAGGGGGATTACACTGAAGCTTTCTTT. Combining the CDR3 with reference TRBV18 and TRBJ1-1 gives the whole variable domain NAGVMQNPRHLVRRRGQEARLRCSPMKGHSHVYWYRQLPEEGLKFMVYLQKENIIDESGMPKERFSAEFPKEGPSILRIQQVVRGDSAAYFCASSLGQGDYTEAFFGQGTRLTVV.

The chain combines TRBV27 with TRBJ2-7, with TRBD2 matching 9 bases. Germline CDR1 MNHEY, CDR2 SMNVEV (reference sequence). The CDR3 is 16 residues long. J was trimmed by 6 bases and V by 4 bases; bases with no gene match: 13. The CDR3, as DNA: TGTGCCAGCAGTTCCCTCGCGGCGGGGGGGCTCTCCGAGCAGTACTTC. This translates into CASSSLAAGGLSEQYF.

The chain uses TRBV9 and TRBJ1-2, with 10 positions matching TRBD1. Germline values: CDR1 SGDLS, CDR2 YYNGEE. Germline trimming cut 3 bases from V and 4 bases from J; bases unmatched to any gene: 6. CDR3 length equals 15 residues. The CDR3: CASSDRQGAVYGYTF. CDR3 nucleotides: TGTGCCAGCAGCGACCGACAGGGGGCAGTCTATGGCTACACCTTC.

This chain uses TRBV4-3 with TRBJ1-2; D perhaps matches TRBD1 (5 bases). CDR3 length: 14 amino acids. Germline V gives CDR1 LGHNA, CDR2 YSLEER. The ends were cut back, 4 bases at V and 8 bases at J, with 17 bases in the middle. The CDR3 loop reads CASSPRRGGEGYTF. CDR3 bases: TGCGCCAGCAGCCCCAGGCGGGGGGGGGAAGGCTACACCTTC.

The rearrangement joins TRBV27 to TRBJ2-7; 7 bases are a match to TRBD2. The V gene's germline CDR1 is MNHEY and CDR2 SMNVEV (reference sequence). J was trimmed by 1 base and V by 4 bases; bases with no gene match: 16. The CDR3 covers 18 residues. CDR3: CASSSTTGGSRVSYEQYF. The CDR3 DNA reads as TGTGCCAGCAGTTCCACGACGGGGGGTAGCAGGGTGTCCTACGAGCAGTACTTC.

The rearrangement joins TRBV6-6 to TRBJ2-3, with TRBD2 matching over 10 bases. The CDR3 has 15 residues. The ends lost 2 bases at V and 4 bases at J; junction bases unmatched: 3. CDR1 is MNHNY and CDR2 is SVGAGI in the germline V gene (reference sequence). The CDR3, as DNA: TGTGCCAGCAGTTACAAGCGGGGGGGCCCAGATACGCAGTATTTT. Encoded protein: CASSYKRGGPDTQYF.

The rearrangement joins TRBV27 to TRBJ2-7; 11 bases fit TRBD2. V lost 6 bases, J lost 4 bases, and 5 bases stayed unmatched. The germline V gene has CDR1 MNHEY and CDR2 SMNVEV (reference sequence). The CDR3 is 14 amino acids. CDR3 sequence: CASRLAGALYEQYF. In nucleotides, the CDR3 is TGTGCCAGCAGACTAGCGGGGGCCTTGTACGAGCAGTACTTC.

The V gene is TRBV19, the J gene TRBJ1-5, with D possibly matching TRBD1 (5 bases). V lost 8 bases and J lost 7, with 21 bases in between. This CDR3 has 15 amino acids. Looked up from germline, CDR1 is LNHDA and CDR2 is SQIVND (reference sequence). As DNA, the CDR3 is TGTGCCAGTTCACCAACCGCAGGGATGAAGCAGCCCCAGCATTTT. This translates into CASSPTAGMKQPQHF. Full variable domain (rest looked up from reference TRBV19 and TRBJ1-5): DGGITQSPKYLFRKEGQNVTLSCEQNLNHDAMYWYRQDPGQGLRLIYYSQIVNDFQKGDIAEGYSVSREKKESFPLTVTSAQKNPTAFYLCASSPTAGMKQPQHFGDGTRLSIL.

The CDR3 nucleotides are TGTGCCAGCAGTTTTTACGGGACAGGGGGCTTGAATTGTTCACCCCTCCACTTT. Its protein is CASSFYGTGGLNCSPLHF. V is TRBV27 and J is TRBJ1-6, with 12 bases identical to TRBD1. Germline V gives CDR1 MNHEY, CDR2 SMNVEV (reference sequence). V shed 3 bases and J 9 bases; nucleotides not matched to a gene: 12. The CDR3 runs 18 residues.

The genes are TRBV6-6 and TRBJ2-2; 7 nucleotides agree with TRBD1. Trimming cost V 5 bases and J 5 bases; bases outside gene matches: 11. Germline lookup yields CDR1 MNHNY and CDR2 SVGAGI (reference sequence). The CDR3 consists of 16 residues. CDR3 bases: TGTGCCAGCAGTACAGCTCGGGACAGATCTACCGGGGAGCTGTTTTTT. Encoded protein: CASSTARDRSTGELFF.

V usage is TRBV11-2 and J usage is TRBJ1-6, with a weak D call TRBD1 (5 bases). Trimming cost V 3 bases and J 1 base, with 7 bases left between them. The germline CDR1 and CDR2 sequences are SGHAT and FQNNGV. CDR3 length: 15 amino acids. The CDR3 reads CASSFQGSYNSPLHF. In nucleotides, the CDR3 is TGTGCCAGCAGCTTCCAGGGTTCCTATAATTCACCCCTCCACTTT.

The V call is TRBV15, the J call TRBJ2-7; D remains unclear. The CDR3 covers 12 residues. V was clipped by 1 base and J by 1 base, with 2 bases between them. Per the germline V gene, CDR1 is LNHNV and CDR2 is YYDKDF (reference sequence). Written as DNA, the CDR3 is TGTGCCACCAGCAGAGCTTCCTACGAGCAGTACTTC. Translating it yields CATSRASYEQYF.

The rearrangement links TRBV30 to TRBJ1-3, with TRBD1 matching 7 bases. The germline V gene encodes CDR1 GTSNPN and CDR2 SVGIG (reference sequence). This CDR3 spans 15 amino acids. After removal of 2 bases from V and 4 bases from J, the junction contained 8 bases not matched to a gene. The CDR3: CAWSLGGAGGNTIYF. The DNA of the CDR3 is TGTGCCTGGAGTTTAGGGGGCGCTGGCGGAAACACCATATATTTT.

This chain uses TRBV14 with TRBJ1-1; no clear D. Germline loops: CDR1 SGHDN, CDR2 FVKESK. The length of the CDR3 is 15 residues. V lost 2 bases and J 3 bases, leaving 13 bases between the germline ends. The CDR3 sequence is CASSQRILGDTEAFF. In DNA form, the CDR3 reads TGTGCCAGCAGCCAACGGATCCTGGGAGACACTGAAGCTTTCTTT.

This chain uses TRBV15 with TRBJ1-3, with D maybe TRBD1 (5 bases). The germline V gene encodes CDR1 LNHNV and CDR2 YYDKDF (reference sequence). This CDR3 contains 15 residues. Trimming removed 3 bases from V and 6 bases from J, with 15 bases in between. The CDR3 loop reads CATSRTAGRLNTIYF. CDR3 sequence (DNA): TGTGCCACCAGCAGGACCGCGGGGCGCCTAAACACCATATATTTT.

This chain joins TRBV28 and TRBJ1-2; 7 bases fit TRBD1. This CDR3 contains 13 residues. Germline V gene data show CDR1 as MDHEN and CDR2 as SYDVKM. Losses at the gene ends were 8 bases for V and 5 bases for J; bases not matched to a gene: 8. CDR3 residues: CASGHRGRYGYTF. CDR3 bases: TGTGCCAGCGGCCACAGGGGAAGATATGGCTACACCTTC.

A few counts support this clone. The J gene is TRBJ2-7, the V gene TRBV14; 8 nucleotides agree with TRBD1. This CDR3 comprises 16 residues. V lost 0 bases to trimming and J lost 0 bases; unmatched junction nucleotides: 4. The germline CDR1 and CDR2 sequences are SGHDN and FVKESK. The CDR3 DNA is TGTGCCAGCAGCCAAGATCGGGACAGGAGCTCCTACGAGCAGTACTTC. This encodes CASSQDRDRSSYEQYF.

This clone was recorded only once. The CDR3 bases are TGTGCCAGCGTAGCGGGGGGGCCTTCCTACAATGAGCAGTTCTTC. It is translated as CASVAGGPSYNEQFF. V usage is TRBV28 and J usage is TRBJ2-1; the match to TRBD2 covers 11 bases. From germline, CDR1 is MDHEN and CDR2 SYDVKM. This CDR3 comprises 15 residues. Trimming removed 8 bases from V and 1 base from J; junction bases left unmatched: 4.

The V gene is TRBV19, the J gene TRBJ2-7; TRBD1 agrees at 9 bases. The germline V gene encodes CDR1 LNHDA and CDR2 SQIVND (reference sequence). V lost 4 bases to trimming and J lost 3 bases; unmatched junction nucleotides: 1. The CDR3 runs 13 residues. The CDR3 loop is CASSNRGLYEQYF. DNA of the CDR3: TGTGCCAGTAGTAACAGGGGGCTCTACGAGCAGTACTTC.

The J gene is TRBJ2-1, the V gene TRBV5-1; the D gene is possibly TRBD2 (6 bases). Germline-derived CDR1 and CDR2 are SGHRS and YFSETQ. V gave up 0 bases and J gave up 7 bases, with 14 bases separating them. The CDR3 has 15 amino acids. CDR3 in amino acids: CASSLVRGTWNEQFF. DNA for the CDR3: TGCGCCAGCAGCTTGGTTCGGGGGACGTGGAATGAGCAGTTCTTC.

Of note for this clone: The sample holds other DNA sequences that translate to the same CDR3. Here the CDR3 DNA reads TGTGCCAGCTCACCACCGGGGGGTGCTAACTATGGCTACACCTTC. It yields the protein CASSPPGGANYGYTF. The chain is built from TRBV18 and TRBJ1-2; possible D gene TRBD1, 5 bases. There are 15 residues in the CDR3. Germline CDR1 KGHSH, CDR2 LQKENI. Trimming left V 0 bases short and J 0 bases short, with 8 bases between.

The chain joins TRBV9 to TRBJ2-6; tentatively, D is TRBD1 (5 bases). There are 18 residues in the CDR3. CDR1 and CDR2 (germline): SGDLS, YYNGEE. V lost 0 bases and J lost 0, with 13 bases in between. CDR3 sequence reads: CASSVGAQVPSGANVLTF. The DNA of the CDR3 is TGTGCCAGCAGCGTAGGGGCACAGGTTCCCTCTGGGGCCAACGTCCTGACTTTC.

CDR3 amino acids: CASSVAETHRGQDEQYF. The DNA of the CDR3 is TGTGCCAGCAGCGTCGCCGAGACACACAGGGGGCAAGACGAGCAGTACTTC. The V gene is TRBV9, the J gene TRBJ2-7, with 9 bases lining up with TRBD1. Germline trimming cut 2 bases from V and 5 bases from J; bases unmatched to any gene: 14. This CDR3 has 17 residues. Germline lookup yields CDR1 SGDLS and CDR2 YYNGEE.

The V call is TRBV12-5, the J call TRBJ2-2, with D possibly being TRBD2 (6 bases). Germline V gene lookup returns CDR1 LGHNT and CDR2 FRNRAP. V was cut by 3 bases and J by 4 bases, with 15 bases left in between. The length of the CDR3 is 16 residues. CDR3 loop: CASGFLRGESTGELFF. CDR3 sequence (DNA): TGTGCTAGTGGTTTTCTGCGCGGGGAATCCACCGGGGAGCTGTTTTTT.